This entry lists 6 T cell receptor beta chains sequenced from one sample in a study of T cell responses to AZD1222 COVID-19 vaccine. The method was immunoSEQ multiplex PCR; TCRdb's version includes in-frame clones alone and lacks a portion of them. The table lists about 140,000 clones, 80% to 90% of them singletons. The sequences come from peripheral blood, collected on day 0 of AZD1222 vaccination. These receptors all come from an adult in good health.

This chain joins TRBV3-1 (or the pseudogene TRBV3-2) and TRBJ2-7, with a tentative D call TRBD1 (6 bases). The length of the CDR3 is 13 residues. Germline assignment: CDR1 LGHDT and CDR2 YNNKEL (reference sequence). Trimming left V 2 bases short and J 3 bases short, with 8 bases between. CDR3 bases: TGTGCCAGCAGCCAACAGGGGTTCTACGAGCAGTACTTC. Translation gives CASSQQGFYEQYF.

The V call is TRBV5-1, the J call TRBJ2-4; D is possibly TRBD1 (6 bases). Trimming stripped 2 bases from V and 5 bases from J, with 14 bases between. Germline V gene lookup returns CDR1 SGHRS and CDR2 YFSETQ. CDR3 length: 15 residues. Here the CDR3 reads CASSFDGQTQNIQYF. CDR3 DNA sequence: TGCGCCAGCAGCTTTGACGGACAGACCCAAAACATTCAGTACTTC.

The chain recombines TRBV6-5 with TRBJ2-2, with D uncertain. V was trimmed by 1 base and J by 0 bases, leaving 9 bases between them. The CDR3 consists of 16 residues. Germline V lookup: CDR1 MNHEY, CDR2 SVGAGI. CDR3 sequence: CASSYWGSANTGELFF. In nucleotides, the CDR3 is TGTGCCAGCAGTTACTGGGGTTCTGCGAACACCGGGGAGCTGTTTTTT.

The chain uses TRBV4-1 and TRBJ2-1, with 12 nucleotides matching TRBD2. The CDR3 runs 16 residues. Trimming at V came to 0 bases and at J to 9 bases, leaving 6 bases not matched to a gene. Looked up from germline, CDR1 is MGHRA and CDR2 is YSYEKL. The CDR3 DNA is TGCGCCAGCAGCCAAGAAAGGCTAGCGGGGGGGCCTGAGCAGTTCTTC. This encodes CASSQERLAGGPEQFF.

The rearrangement links TRBV29-1 to TRBJ2-1; 7 bases align to TRBD2. The CDR3 has 12 amino acids. Germline values: CDR1 SQVTM, CDR2 ANQGSEA. Germline trimming cut 6 bases from V and 10 bases from J; bases unmatched to any gene: 9. The CDR3 loop reads CSVPLGGSEQFF. The CDR3 DNA sequence: TGCAGCGTGCCCCTCGGCGGGAGCGAGCAGTTCTTC.

The chain couples TRBV6-1 to TRBJ1-2; weak D call: TRBD1 (6 bases). The CDR3 is made up of 15 amino acids. Germline CDR1 reads MNHNS; CDR2 reads SASEGT. Trimming took 3 bases from V and 4 from J, leaving 15 bases between them. CDR3 sequence: CASSDPNRVRYGYTF. The CDR3 DNA reads as TGTGCCAGCAGTGACCCGAACAGGGTCCGCTATGGCTACACCTTC.